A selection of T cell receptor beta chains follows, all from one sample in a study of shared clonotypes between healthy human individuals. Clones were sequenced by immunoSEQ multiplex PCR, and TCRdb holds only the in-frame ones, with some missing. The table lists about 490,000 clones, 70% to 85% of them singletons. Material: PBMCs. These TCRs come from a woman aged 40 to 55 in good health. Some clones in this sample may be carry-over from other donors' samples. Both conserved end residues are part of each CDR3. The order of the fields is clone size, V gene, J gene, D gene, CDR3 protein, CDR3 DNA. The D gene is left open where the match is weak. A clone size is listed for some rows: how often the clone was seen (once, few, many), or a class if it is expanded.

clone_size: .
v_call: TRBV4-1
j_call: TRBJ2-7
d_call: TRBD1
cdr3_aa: CASSQEGTASYEQYF
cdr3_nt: TGCGCCAGCAGCCAAGAAGGGACAGCATCCTACGAGCAGTACTTC

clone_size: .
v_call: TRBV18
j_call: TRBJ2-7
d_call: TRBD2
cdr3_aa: CASSPRGGEQYF
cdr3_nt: TGTGCCAGCTCGCCACGGGGAGGGGAGCAGTACTTC

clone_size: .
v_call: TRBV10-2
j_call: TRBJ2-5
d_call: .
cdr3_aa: CATRPGGQETQYF
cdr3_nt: TGCGCCACCCGCCCCGGGGGACAAGAGACCCAGTACTTC

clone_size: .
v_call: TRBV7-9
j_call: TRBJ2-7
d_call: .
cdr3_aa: CASSLYGQSSYEQYF
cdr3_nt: TGTGCCAGCAGCTTATACGGACAAAGCTCCTACGAGCAGTACTTC

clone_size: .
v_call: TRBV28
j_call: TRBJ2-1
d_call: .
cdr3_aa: CASSFGSNEQFF
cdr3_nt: TGTGCCAGCAGTTTCGGAAGCAATGAGCAGTTCTTC

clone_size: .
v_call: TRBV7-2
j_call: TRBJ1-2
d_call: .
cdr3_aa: CASSHGKTYGYTF
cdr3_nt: TGTGCCAGCAGCCACGGAAAGACCTATGGCTACACCTTC

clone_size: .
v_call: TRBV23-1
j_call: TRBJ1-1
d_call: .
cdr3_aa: CASSQSPGNEAFF
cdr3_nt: TGCGCCAGCAGTCAATCCCCGGGAAACGAAGCTTTCTTT

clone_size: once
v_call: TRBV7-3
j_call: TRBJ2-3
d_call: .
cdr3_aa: CASSLSPTDTQYF
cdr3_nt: TGTGCCAGCAGCTTAAGCCCCACAGATACGCAGTATTTT

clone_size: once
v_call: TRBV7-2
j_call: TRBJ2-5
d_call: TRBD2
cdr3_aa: CASSLDGGIPLGTQYF
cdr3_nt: TGTGCCAGCAGCTTAGACGGGGGGATCCCCCTCGGGACCCAGTACTTC

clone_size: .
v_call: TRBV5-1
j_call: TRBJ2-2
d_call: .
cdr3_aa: CASSLDPNTGELFF
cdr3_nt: TGCGCCAGCAGCTTGGACCCAAACACCGGGGAGCTGTTTTTT

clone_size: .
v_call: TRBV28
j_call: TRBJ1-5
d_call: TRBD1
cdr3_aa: CASSSTGMGNQPQHF
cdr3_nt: TGTGCCAGCAGTTCGACAGGGATGGGCAATCAGCCCCAGCATTTT

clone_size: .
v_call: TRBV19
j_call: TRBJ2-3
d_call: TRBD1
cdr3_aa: CASSAGGQGVDTQYF
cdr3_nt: TGTGCCAGTTCTGCCGGCGGACAGGGGGTAGATACGCAGTATTTT

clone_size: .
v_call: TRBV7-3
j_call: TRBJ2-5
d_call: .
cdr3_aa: CASSFTGLPGETQYF
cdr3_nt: TGTGCCAGCAGTTTTACAGGGCTCCCGGGAGAGACCCAGTACTTC

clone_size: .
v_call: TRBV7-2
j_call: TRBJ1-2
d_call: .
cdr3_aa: CASSSQAYYGYTF
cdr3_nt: TGTGCCAGCAGCTCCCAGGCGTACTATGGCTACACCTTC

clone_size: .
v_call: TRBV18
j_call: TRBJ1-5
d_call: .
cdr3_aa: CASSPSRGGNSNQPQHF
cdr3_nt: TGTGCCAGCTCACCATCGCGGGGAGGCAATAGCAATCAGCCCCAGCATTTT

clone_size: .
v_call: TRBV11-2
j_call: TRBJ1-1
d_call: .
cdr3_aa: CASSFRAVPNTEAFF
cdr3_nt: TGTGCCAGCAGCTTTCGAGCAGTACCGAACACTGAAGCTTTCTTT

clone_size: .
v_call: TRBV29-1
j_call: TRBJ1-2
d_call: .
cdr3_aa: CSVWTEEGYTF
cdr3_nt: TGCAGCGTGTGGACCGAGGAAGGCTACACCTTC

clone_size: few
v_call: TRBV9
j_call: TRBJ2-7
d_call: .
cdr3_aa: CASSVAISGSYEQYF
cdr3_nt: TGTGCCAGCAGCGTAGCGATCAGCGGCTCCTACGAGCAGTACTTC

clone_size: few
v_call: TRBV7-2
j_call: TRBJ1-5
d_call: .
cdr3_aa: CASSQRAGEPQHF
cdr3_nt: TGTGCCAGCAGCCAGAGGGCAGGGGAGCCCCAGCATTTT

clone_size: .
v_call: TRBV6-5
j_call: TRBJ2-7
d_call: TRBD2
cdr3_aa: CASSYPGVAGAYEQYF
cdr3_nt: TGTGCCAGCAGTTACCCCGGGGTAGCGGGGGCCTACGAGCAGTACTTC

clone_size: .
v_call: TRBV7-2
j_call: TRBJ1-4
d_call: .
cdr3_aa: CASSLGPNEKLFF
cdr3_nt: TGTGCCAGCAGCTTAGGCCCCAATGAAAAACTGTTTTTT

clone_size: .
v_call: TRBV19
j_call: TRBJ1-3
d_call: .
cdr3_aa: CASSMRVSGNTIYF
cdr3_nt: TGTGCCAGTAGTATGCGGGTCTCTGGAAACACCATATATTTT

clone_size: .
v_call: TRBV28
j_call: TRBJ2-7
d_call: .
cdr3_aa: CASSLGWEHYEQYF
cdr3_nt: TGTGCCAGCAGTTTAGGGTGGGAACACTACGAGCAGTACTTC

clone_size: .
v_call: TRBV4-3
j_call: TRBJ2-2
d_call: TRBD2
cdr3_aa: CASSQESWTSGRVDTGELFF
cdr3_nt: TGCGCCAGCAGCCAAGAGAGCTGGACTAGCGGGAGAGTGGACACCGGGGAGCTGTTTTTT

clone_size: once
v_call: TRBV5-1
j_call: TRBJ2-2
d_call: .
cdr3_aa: CASSSSDTGELFF
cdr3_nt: TGCGCCAGCAGCTCCTCGGACACCGGGGAGCTGTTTTTT

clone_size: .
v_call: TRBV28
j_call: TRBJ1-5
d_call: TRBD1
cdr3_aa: CASSEIGQGKDQPQHF
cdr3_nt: TGTGCCAGCAGTGAGATTGGACAGGGGAAAGATCAGCCCCAGCATTTT

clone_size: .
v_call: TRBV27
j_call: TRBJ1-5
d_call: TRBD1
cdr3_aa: CASSLSGTVIQPQHF
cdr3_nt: TGTGCCAGCAGTTTATCAGGGACAGTCATTCAGCCCCAGCATTTT

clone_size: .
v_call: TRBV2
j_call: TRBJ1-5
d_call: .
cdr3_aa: CASKGSYSNQPQHF
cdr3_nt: TGTGCCAGCAAGGGTTCTTATAGCAATCAGCCCCAGCATTTT

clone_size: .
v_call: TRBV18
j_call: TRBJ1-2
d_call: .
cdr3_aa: CASSPETDSGYTF
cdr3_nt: TGTGCCAGCTCACCCGAGACTGACTCTGGCTACACCTTC

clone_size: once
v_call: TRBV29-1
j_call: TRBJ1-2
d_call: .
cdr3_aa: CSVGTPYGYTF
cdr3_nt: TGCAGCGTTGGGACGCCCTATGGCTACACCTTC

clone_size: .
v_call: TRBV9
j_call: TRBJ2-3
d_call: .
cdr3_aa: CASSPGAGEGTDTQYF
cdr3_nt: TGTGCCAGCAGCCCTGGTGCGGGTGAGGGCACAGATACGCAGTATTTT

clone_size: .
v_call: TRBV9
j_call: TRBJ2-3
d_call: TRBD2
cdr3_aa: CASSVGVRASGSRDTQYF
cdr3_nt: TGTGCCAGCAGCGTAGGGGTTCGGGCCAGCGGGAGTAGAGATACGCAGTATTTT

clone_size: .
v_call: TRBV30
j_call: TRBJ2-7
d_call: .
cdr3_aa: CAWSVGQGGPYEQYF
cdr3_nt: TGTGCCTGGAGTGTAGGGCAGGGGGGACCCTACGAGCAGTACTTC

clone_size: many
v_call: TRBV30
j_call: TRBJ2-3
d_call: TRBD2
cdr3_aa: CAWSIGLVGSSF
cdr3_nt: TGTGCCTGGAGTATAGGACTAGTAGGTTCTTCTTTT

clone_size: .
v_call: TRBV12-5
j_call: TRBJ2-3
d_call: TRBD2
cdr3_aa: CASGSSGRTTDTQYF
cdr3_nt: TGTGCTAGTGGTTCTAGCGGGAGGACCACAGATACGCAGTATTTT

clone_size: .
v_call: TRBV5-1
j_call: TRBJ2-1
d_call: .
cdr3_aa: CASSLEDANEQFF
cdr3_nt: TGCGCCAGCAGCTTGGAGGACGCTAATGAGCAGTTCTTC

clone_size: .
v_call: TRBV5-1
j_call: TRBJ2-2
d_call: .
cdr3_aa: CASSLGLGLNTGELFF
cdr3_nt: TGCGCCAGCAGCCTAGGACTGGGTTTGAACACCGGGGAGCTGTTTTTT

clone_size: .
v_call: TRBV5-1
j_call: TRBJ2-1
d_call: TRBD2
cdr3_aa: CASTDPSGDNEQFF
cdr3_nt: TGCGCCAGCACCGATCCTAGCGGAGACAATGAGCAGTTCTTC

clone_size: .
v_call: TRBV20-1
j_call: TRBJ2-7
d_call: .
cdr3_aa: CSAGDFYEQYF
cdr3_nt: TGCAGTGCTGGGGATTTCTACGAGCAGTACTTC

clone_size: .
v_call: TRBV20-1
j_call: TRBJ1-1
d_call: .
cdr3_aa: CSARDRIAAFF
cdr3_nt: TGCAGTGCTAGAGATCGGATTGCCGCTTTCTTT

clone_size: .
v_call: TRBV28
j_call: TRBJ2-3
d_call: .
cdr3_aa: CASSSLYRGEGGDTQYF
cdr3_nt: TGTGCCAGCAGCAGTTTATATAGGGGGGAGGGCGGAGATACGCAGTATTTT

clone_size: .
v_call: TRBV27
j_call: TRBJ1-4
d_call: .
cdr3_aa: CASSLGPGLNEKLFF
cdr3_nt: TGTGCCAGCAGTTTAGGGCCGGGCCTTAATGAAAAACTGTTTTTT

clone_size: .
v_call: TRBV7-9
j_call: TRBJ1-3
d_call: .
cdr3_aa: CASSSQTAPGNTIYF
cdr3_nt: TGTGCCAGCAGCTCTCAGACGGCTCCTGGAAACACCATATATTTT

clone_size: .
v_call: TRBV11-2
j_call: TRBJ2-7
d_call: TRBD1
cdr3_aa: CASSPGQGGYEQYF
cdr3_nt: TGTGCCAGCAGCCCGGGACAGGGGGGCTACGAGCAGTACTTC

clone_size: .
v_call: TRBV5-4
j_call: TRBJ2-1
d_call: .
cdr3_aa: CASSLGIRDEQFF
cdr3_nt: TGTGCCAGCAGCTTGGGGATTAGGGATGAGCAGTTCTTC

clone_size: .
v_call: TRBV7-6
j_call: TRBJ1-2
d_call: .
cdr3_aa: CASSLSEGGGYGYTF
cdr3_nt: TGTGCCAGCAGCTTATCCGAGGGCGGAGGATATGGCTACACCTTC

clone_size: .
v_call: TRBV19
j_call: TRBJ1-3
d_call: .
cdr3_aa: CASSIYASGNTIYF
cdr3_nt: TGTGCCAGTAGTATTTATGCCTCTGGAAACACCATATATTTT

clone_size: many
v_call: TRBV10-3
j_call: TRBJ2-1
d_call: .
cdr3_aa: CAISDPKYSEQFF
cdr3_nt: TGTGCCATCAGTGACCCCAAGTATAGTGAGCAGTTCTTC

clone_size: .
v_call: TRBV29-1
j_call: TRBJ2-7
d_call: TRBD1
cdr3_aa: CSAWDSSYEQYF
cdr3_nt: TGCAGCGCCTGGGACAGCTCCTACGAGCAGTACTTC

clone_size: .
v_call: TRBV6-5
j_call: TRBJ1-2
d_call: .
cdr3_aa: CASSYSRGNVDYGYTF
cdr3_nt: TGTGCCAGCAGTTACTCCCGGGGGAATGTAGACTATGGCTACACCTTC

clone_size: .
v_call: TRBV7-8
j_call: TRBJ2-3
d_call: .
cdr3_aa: CASSSPLNAGTQYF
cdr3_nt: TGTGCCAGCAGCTCCCCATTGAATGCTGGTACGCAGTATTTT

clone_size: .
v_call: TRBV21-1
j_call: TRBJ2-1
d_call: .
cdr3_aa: CASSNPSDNEQFF
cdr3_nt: TGTGCCAGCAGCAATCCCAGTGACAATGAGCAGTTCTTC